This is a list of T cell receptor beta chains from one sample in a study of blood T cell repertoires in COVID-19. Clones were sequenced by immunoSEQ multiplex PCR, and TCRdb holds only the in-frame ones, with some missing. The sample records 100,000 to 150,000 clones, over 75% being singletons. The sample consisted of peripheral blood. All receptors derive from an elderly man with active or convalescent COVID-19. Each CDR3 is given with its conserved first and last residue. D genes are given only for firm matches. A clone size is listed for some rows: how often the clone was seen (once, few, many), or a class if it is expanded.

NA	NA	TRBV2	TRBJ1-2	TGTGCCAGCAGTGGGACAAGAGCTAACTATGGCTACACCTTC	CASSGTRANYGYTF
NA	NA	TRBV6-6	TRBJ1-1	TGTGCCAGCAGTTCTCCCGGGAGGACGGCCAGGGCTGAAGCTTTCTTT	CASSSPGRTARAEAFF
NA	NA	TRBV2	TRBJ1-2	TGTGCCAGCTCTGCAGTGGACACCCTAAACTATGGCTACACCTTC	CASSAVDTLNYGYTF
NA	NA	TRBV9	TRBJ2-3	TGTGCCAGCAGCCTTGGTGGGGCAAGCACAGATACGCAGTATTTT	CASSLGGASTDTQYF
NA	NA	TRBV7-2	TRBJ2-5	TGTGCCAGCAGCTTTAAAGAGACCCAGTACTTC	CASSFKETQYF
TRBD2	NA	TRBV7-9	TRBJ2-7	TGTGCCAGCAGCCAACTAGCGGTAACCTACGAGCAGTACTTC	CASSQLAVTYEQYF
NA	once	TRBV7-3	TRBJ1-1	TGTGCCAGCAGTCCGGGACATTCGAACACTGAAGCTTTCTTT	CASSPGHSNTEAFF
TRBD1	NA	TRBV5-5	TRBJ2-5	TGTGCCAGCAGCTCCACCGGGACAGGGGAAGAGACCCAGTACTTC	CASSSTGTGEETQYF
NA	NA	TRBV18	TRBJ1-1	TGTGCCAGCTCACAGGACAGGAACACTGAAGCTTTCTTT	CASSQDRNTEAFF
NA	NA	TRBV7-8	TRBJ1-1	TGTGCCAGCAGCTTAGCGAGGGGAGGTACTGAAGCTTTCTTT	CASSLARGGTEAFF
TRBD2	NA	TRBV10-3	TRBJ2-7	TGTGCCATCAAAAGCGGGGGGGCAATCTCCTACGAGCAGTACTTC	CAIKSGGAISYEQYF
NA	NA	TRBV10-3	TRBJ2-2	TGTGCCATCAGTGACCAGGGTAACACCGGGGAGCTGTTTTTT	CAISDQGNTGELFF
TRBD2	NA	TRBV7-7	TRBJ2-5	TGTGCCAGCAGCCGCAGCGGGACTAGCGGGGTCCAAGAGACCCAGTACTTC	CASSRSGTSGVQETQYF
TRBD2	NA	TRBV19	TRBJ2-5	TGTGCCAGTAGTTTGCGGGAGGGCCGGGAGACCCAGTACTTC	CASSLREGRETQYF
NA	NA	TRBV24-1	TRBJ1-5	TGTGCCACCAGTGACGGGGGGCGAGGCAATCAGCCCCAGCATTTT	CATSDGGRGNQPQHF
TRBD1	NA	TRBV5-1	TRBJ1-2	TGCGCCAGCAGCTTGGCCCTGACAGGGATGAGAGGGAATGGCTACACCTTC	CASSLALTGMRGNGYTF
NA	NA	TRBV12-2	TRBJ2-6	TGTGCAAGTCGCTTCAGGCCCGGGAGATCCACTGGGGCCAACGTCCTGACTTTC	CASRFRPGRSTGANVLTF
TRBD1	NA	TRBV3-1/TRBV3-2	TRBJ2-4	TGTGCCAGCAGCCAAGAACAGGGGGGTCCCAAAAACATTCAGTACTTC	CASSQEQGGPKNIQYF
TRBD1	few	TRBV19	TRBJ1-1	TGTGCCAGTACCCCGGGTGTGGACAGGCCTGGCACTGAAGCTTTCTTT	CASTPGVDRPGTEAFF
TRBD1	NA	TRBV29-1	TRBJ1-1	TGCAGCGTCGCTATAACAGGGGGCGGTGAAGCTTTCTTT	CSVAITGGGEAFF
TRBD1	NA	TRBV11-3	TRBJ1-1	TGTGCCAGCAGCTTGGGACAGGGCACTGAAGCTTTCTTT	CASSLGQGTEAFF
TRBD1	once	TRBV2	TRBJ1-5	TGTGCCAGCATTCCGGGACAGGGGGCGGCCGATCAGCCCCAGCATTTT	CASIPGQGAADQPQHF
NA	few	TRBV19	TRBJ1-4	TGTGCCAGTAGTACGACAGGAGGAGAAAAACTGTTTTTT	CASSTTGGEKLFF
NA	NA	TRBV27	TRBJ2-1	TGTGCCAGCAGTTTCAGGGCGGGCTTCTGGGGGGATGAGCAGTTCTTC	CASSFRAGFWGDEQFF
NA	NA	TRBV6-4	TRBJ1-1	TGTGCCAGCAGTGTCGCACGGGGGACTGAAGCTTTCTTT	CASSVARGTEAFF
TRBD2	NA	TRBV4-2	TRBJ2-3	TGTGCCAGCAGCCAACGACTAGCGGGAGGCACAGATACGCAGTATTTT	CASSQRLAGGTDTQYF
NA	NA	TRBV11-2	TRBJ1-1	TGTGCCAGCAGCTTGATTGGACAGAACACTGAAGCTTTCTTT	CASSLIGQNTEAFF
NA	few	TRBV3-1/TRBV3-2	TRBJ1-6	TGTGCCAGCAGCCAAGTTGGGGGGGATTCACCCCTCCACTTT	CASSQVGGDSPLHF
NA	NA	TRBV7-5	TRBJ2-2	TGTGTCAGAAGCCTGGGACTAGCGGGGTGGGGCGGGGAGCTGTTTTTT	CVRSLGLAGWGGELFF
NA	NA	TRBV27	TRBJ1-6	TGTGCCAGCAGTTTGGGCAGCTACTCCTATAATTCACCCCTCCACTTT	CASSLGSYSYNSPLHF
TRBD1	NA	TRBV29-1	TRBJ2-2	TGCAGCGTTGTGGGACAGGGGGCAATCGGGGAGCTGTTTTTT	CSVVGQGAIGELFF
TRBD2	few	TRBV7-7	TRBJ2-2	TGTGCCAGCAGCCTAGGGAGGGCTCGAAACACCGGGGAGCTGTTTTTT	CASSLGRARNTGELFF